The rows below give T cell receptor beta chains drawn from one sample of a study of T-cell memory formation after mild COVID-19. From the 5' RACE reads, TCRdb called clonotypes with MiXCR, one entry per CDR3 protein. The sample shows thousands of distinct CDR3 sequences, roughly 60% of them seen only once. The material sequenced was PBMCs or a T cell subset sorted from them (not recorded which). The receptor source for this set is an adult who had mild COVID-19 (a few samples of this study predate the infection). Cell type and time point are not known. The CDR3 runs from the conserved cysteine through the conserved F or W. D genes are given only for firm matches. Clone size appears in some rows only: once, few, many, or a class for an expanded clone.

j_call | d_call | clone_size | v_call | cdr3_nt | cdr3_aa
TRBJ1-5 | TRBD1 | . | TRBV2 | TGTGCCAGCAGGACCGGGACAGGGGTAAATCAGCCCCAGCATTTT | CASRTGTGVNQPQHF
TRBJ1-2 | . | medium-sized | TRBV7-9 | TGTGCCAGCAGCCCCCAGTCCTATGGCTACACCTTC | CASSPQSYGYTF
TRBJ2-3 | TRBD2 | . | TRBV15 | TGTGCCAGCAGCCTAGCGGGGGGCGCAGATACGCAGTATTTT | CASSLAGGADTQYF
TRBJ1-1 | . | medium-sized | TRBV7-9 | TGTGCCAGCAGCTTATCCAGGGGATTGAACACTGAAGCTTTCTTT | CASSLSRGLNTEAFF
TRBJ2-1 | TRBD2 | . | TRBV20-1 | TGCAGTGCTCTCCTAGCGGGGGGACTAAGTCATGAGCAGTTCTTC | CSALLAGGLSHEQFF
TRBJ2-3 | TRBD1 | . | TRBV7-9 | TGTGCCAGCAGCTCCTGGACAGGGGGCGAGACAGATACGCAGTATTTT | CASSSWTGGETDTQYF
TRBJ2-5 | TRBD1 | medium-sized | TRBV27 | TGTGCCAGCAGGACAGGGCTTCAAGAGACCCAGTACTTC | CASRTGLQETQYF
TRBJ2-2 | TRBD1 | . | TRBV5-1 | TGCGCCAGCAGTTCACAGGGGGCCTCAACCGGGGAGCTGTTTTTT | CASSSQGASTGELFF
TRBJ2-6 | . | . | TRBV7-9 | TGTGCCAGCTTCCTCTTCTCTGGGGCCAACGTCCTGACTTTC | CASFLFSGANVLTF
TRBJ2-3 | TRBD2 | medium-sized | TRBV7-9 | TGTGCCAGCAGCCGACTAGCGGGGTCAACAGATACGCAGTATTTT | CASSRLAGSTDTQYF
TRBJ1-2 | . | . | TRBV15 | TGTGCCACCAACCAAACCCCCCAGGGGAAGGGCTACACCTTC | CATNQTPQGKGYTF
TRBJ1-2 | TRBD1 | . | TRBV2 | TGTGCCAGCAGAATTCGGAGGGGGCGCGGCTACACCTTC | CASRIRRGRGYTF
TRBJ1-1 | . | medium-sized | TRBV18 | TGTGCCAGCTCACTTAGGTCCGGGACGGCCTTGAACACTGAAGCTTTCTTT | CASSLRSGTALNTEAFF
TRBJ1-1 | . | . | TRBV18 | TGTGCCAGCTCACCGGACAGAAAGAACACTGAAGCTTTCTTT | CASSPDRKNTEAFF
TRBJ2-5 | . | . | TRBV12-3/TRBV12-4 | TGTGCCAGCAGCTACCCCCAGGCGCCGTGGGAGACCCAGTACTTC | CASSYPQAPWETQYF
TRBJ2-7 | TRBD2 | . | TRBV28 | TGTGCCAGCAGTTCAAGCGGGGGACCCCCCAACGAGCAGTACTTC | CASSSSGGPPNEQYF
TRBJ2-2 | TRBD1 | . | TRBV7-6 | TGTGCCAGCAGTTCCGGACAGGGCCTATTCACCGGGGAGCTGTTTTTT | CASSSGQGLFTGELFF
TRBJ2-1 | . | . | TRBV27 | TGTGCCAGCCGAAGGTACGATGAGCAGTTCTTC | CASRRYDEQFF
TRBJ2-3 | . | . | TRBV29-1 | TGCAGCGTTGAAGAAGGGGTTAGCACAGATACGCAGTATTTT | CSVEEGVSTDTQYF
TRBJ2-6 | . | . | TRBV12-3/TRBV12-4 | TGTGCCAGCAGCAAGGGGATTTCTGGGGCCAACGTCCTGACTTTC | CASSKGISGANVLTF
TRBJ2-2 | . | . | TRBV20-1 | TGCAGTGCTAGAGATTCCGGCCTCTTGGGGGGGGAGCTGTTTTTT | CSARDSGLLGGELFF
TRBJ2-1 | . | . | TRBV6-2/TRBV6-3 | TGTGCCAGCAGTTACTCCGATGTTAGCGGAATATACAATGAGCAGTTCTTC | CASSYSDVSGIYNEQFF
TRBJ2-1 | TRBD1 | . | TRBV12-3/TRBV12-4 | TGTGCCAGCAGTTTATTCTCGGGACAGGCCTACAATGAGCAGTTCTTC | CASSLFSGQAYNEQFF
TRBJ1-5 | . | . | TRBV12-3/TRBV12-4 | TGTGCCAGCAGCCAGCTCCAGGGCACTCAGCCCCAGCATTTT | CASSQLQGTQPQHF
TRBJ2-2 | . | medium-sized | TRBV29-1 | TGCAGCGTTGATTGGCAGGGGACCGGGGAGCTGTTTTTT | CSVDWQGTGELFF
TRBJ2-7 | . | medium-sized | TRBV28 | TGTGCCAGCAGGGTCCCGGGAGCCTACGAGCAGTACTTC | CASRVPGAYEQYF
TRBJ1-2 | TRBD1 | medium-sized | TRBV4-2 | TGTGCCAGCAGCCAGAGGGGGCTTGGTGGCTACACCTTC | CASSQRGLGGYTF
TRBJ2-3 | . | . | TRBV6-1 | TGTGCCAGCAGAGAACGGACAGCTAGCACAGATACGCAGTATTTT | CASRERTASTDTQYF
TRBJ2-6 | TRBD1 | many | TRBV6-4 | TGTGCCAGCAGTGACTCGACAGGGGCTGGGGCCAACGTCCTGACTTTC | CASSDSTGAGANVLTF
TRBJ2-2 | . | . | TRBV5-1 | TGCGCCAGCAGCTACCTAGCGCCTACCGCGAACACCGGGGAGCTGTTTTTT | CASSYLAPTANTGELFF
TRBJ2-5 | . | . | TRBV28 | TGTGCCAGCAGTACAGGCCAAGAGACCCAGTACTTC | CASSTGQETQYF
TRBJ1-1 | . | medium-sized | TRBV6-5 | TGTGCCAGCAGTCCACAGATGAACACTGAAGCTTTCTTT | CASSPQMNTEAFF
TRBJ1-4 | . | medium-sized | TRBV7-9 | TGTGCCAGCATACCCATGGACGGTTCGAGAGAAAAACTGTTTTTT | CASIPMDGSREKLFF
TRBJ2-1 | TRBD1 | . | TRBV5-1 | TGCGCCAGCAGCTTGGGACGGACAGGGGCCTACAATGAGCAGTTCTTC | CASSLGRTGAYNEQFF
TRBJ2-7 | TRBD1 | many | TRBV10-2 | TGCGCCAGCATGACAGGGCACTCCTACGAGCAGTACTTC | CASMTGHSYEQYF
TRBJ2-1 | . | . | TRBV12-3/TRBV12-4 | TGTGCCAGCAGTGCCGGGGGAGCGGGCATTGGGTTCTTC | CASSAGGAGIGFF
TRBJ1-2 | . | medium-sized | TRBV6-6 | TGTGCGTCAGTCTCCCCACAGGCAGGGGGCTACACCTTC | CASVSPQAGGYTF
TRBJ2-3 | . | . | TRBV9 | TGTGCCAGCAGCGTAGCGGCAGGGGCAGATACGCAGTATTTT | CASSVAAGADTQYF
TRBJ2-7 | . | . | TRBV29-1 | TGCAGCGTTGAAGAAGGAGGGTACCCCTACGAGCAGTACTTC | CSVEEGGYPYEQYF
TRBJ2-3 | . | . | TRBV9 | TGTGCCAGCAGCGTAGACCCAAAAGATACGCAGTATTTT | CASSVDPKDTQYF
TRBJ2-1 | . | medium-sized | TRBV6-1 | TGTGCCAGCAGTGAATATCCGCGGGACGATGAGCAGTTCTTC | CASSEYPRDDEQFF
TRBJ1-2 | TRBD1 | medium-sized | TRBV6-5 | TGTGCCAGCAGTAACAGGGGGTTCGGCTACACCTTC | CASSNRGFGYTF
TRBJ1-6 | . | . | TRBV10-3 | TGTGCCATCAGTGATCCGGGACCGGCTGGTTCACCCCTCCACTTT | CAISDPGPAGSPLHF
TRBJ2-5 | TRBD1 | medium-sized | TRBV7-2 | TGTGCCAGCAGCACCCGGGACAGAGAGACCCAGTACTTC | CASSTRDRETQYF
TRBJ2-5 | . | many | TRBV4-1 | TGCGCCAGCAGCCAAGATCCAGGGGACCAAGAGACCCAGTACTTC | CASSQDPGDQETQYF
TRBJ2-1 | TRBD2 | . | TRBV5-1 | TGCGCCAGCAGCTTGGGACTAGCCAATGAGCAGTTCTTC | CASSLGLANEQFF
TRBJ2-5 | . | large | TRBV20-1 | TGCAGTGCTAGACACCTGGCAGCTAGCCAAGAGACCCAGTACTTC | CSARHLAASQETQYF
TRBJ1-5 | TRBD1 | medium-sized | TRBV12-3/TRBV12-4 | TGTGCCAGCAGTGACCAACAGGGGCAGCCCCAGCATTTT | CASSDQQGQPQHF
TRBJ2-5 | . | . | TRBV27 | TGTGCCAGCAGTCTAAGAGGATGGGAGACCCAGTACTTC | CASSLRGWETQYF
TRBJ2-2 | TRBD2 | once | TRBV7-2 | TGTGCCAGCAGCCTTACACCGGGACTAGCGGCCGGGGAGCTGTTTTTT | CASSLTPGLAAGELFF
TRBJ2-3 | TRBD1 | . | TRBV5-1 | TGCGCCAGCAGCTTTGGGGCAGGGGGAAAGGATACGCAGTATTTT | CASSFGAGGKDTQYF
TRBJ2-7 | TRBD2 | . | TRBV9 | TGTGCCAGCAGCGGGGGGACTAGCGGGACTCTATACTTC | CASSGGTSGTLYF
TRBJ1-1 | TRBD1 | medium-sized | TRBV7-8 | TGTGCCAGCAGCTTATGGGACAGGTCGGTTAGTTTGTCCACTGAAGCTTTCTTT | CASSLWDRSVSLSTEAFF